This entry is about one T cell receptor (beta chain). This clone's antigen is unknown. Base quality data are lacking; no much larger clone is found one base away. In this study, focal radiation therapy paired with CTLA-4 blockade (ipilimumab) was tested in patients who had chemo-refractory metastatic non-small-cell lung cancer. The library came from the immunoSEQ multiplex PCR assay. Held by TCRdb, this immuneACCESS table contains in-frame sequences only and omits some clones. Under half of the omission traces to an unresolved V gene where checked; the cause of the rest is unknown. The sample table lists about 62,000 clones, roughly 76% of them with a count of one. 2.5% to 3% of the sample comes from the top ten. This sample is drawn from a study of radiotherapy plus CTLA-4 blockade in lung cancer listed by TCRdb under 2018. Some background on the complete study: Objective responses occurred in approximately 19% of enrolled patients, and less than 35% achieved disease control. Results and caveats for the whole study, not just this receptor: Increased serum interferon-beta after radiation, together with early dynamic changes in blood T cell clones, were reported to be the strongest predictors of response. After treatment with radiotherapy and ipilimumab, TCR clones that originated in tumors expanded in peripheral blood.

From a lookup of the germline V gene, CDR1 and CDR2 are MDHEN and SYDVKM. V loses 4 bases, J loses 2 bases, and the germline ends lie 2 bases apart. The CDR3 measures 11 amino acids from cysteine to phenylalanine. The DNA shown is the 33-base CDR3, in frame from base 1. This clonotype was obtained from a human donor with non-small cell lung cancer who had a complete response to radiotherapy plus ipilimumab. The chain joins TRBV28 to TRBJ1-2, with an unclear D gene assignment. Sample: peripheral blood, taken from a patient treated with radiotherapy plus ipilimumab. DNA sequence: TGTGCCAGCAGTTCGAACTATGGCTACACCTTC. The resulting protein is CASSSNYGYTF.